A single sample gave rise to the 25 T cell receptor beta chains below, sequenced in a study of T cell changes during pregnancy in multiple sclerosis. Sequenced by immunoSEQ multiplex PCR; TCRdb stores in-frame clones only, minus some. The table lists about 36,000 clones, 91% of them singletons. Sequenced material: CD4+ T cells from peripheral blood mononuclear cells, taken in the second trimester of pregnancy. These receptors were taken from a female donor in good health, enrolled as a control in a pregnancy study.

DNA of the CDR3: TGCGCCAGCAGCTTGACAGCCTTCGGGGACTATGGCTACACCTTC. As protein: CASSLTAFGDYGYTF. The chain recombines TRBV5-1 with TRBJ1-2; D is unresolved. This CDR3 region has 15 residues. Germline CDR1 SGHRS, CDR2 YFSETQ. V dropped 1 base and J dropped 3 bases, with 13 bases sitting between them.

This chain connects TRBV7-8 to TRBJ2-1; D is unclear. The germline CDR1 and CDR2 sequences are SGHVS and FQNEAQ. The CDR3 contains 15 residues. V dropped 2 bases and J dropped 4 bases, with 12 bases sitting between them. The CDR3 region is CASSLMLLMYNEQFF. CDR3 nucleotides: TGTGCCAGCAGCTTAATGCTACTGATGTACAATGAGCAGTTCTTC.

This clone was detected once. The chain recombines TRBV7-9 with TRBJ2-7; a weak D match, TRBD2 (5 bases). V was pared by 1 base and J by 1 base, with 17 bases between. CDR1 and CDR2 from the germline V gene are SEHNR and FQNEAQ (reference sequence). This CDR3 is 17 amino acids long. The CDR3 bases are TGTGCCAGCAGCTTAGATTTAGGTGGAGCGGAATCCTACGAGCAGTACTTC. Residues: CASSLDLGGAESYEQYF. Full variable domain (remainder filled in from reference TRBV7-9 and TRBJ2-7): DTGVSQNPRHKITKRGQNVTFRCDPISEHNRLYWYRQTLGQGPEFLTYFQNEAQLEKSRLLSDRFSAERPKGSFSTLEIQRTEQGDSAMYLCASSLDLGGAESYEQYFGPGTRLTVT.

The rearrangement joins TRBV6-1 to TRBJ2-2; perhaps TRBD2 as D (5 bases). The V gene lost 1 base and the J gene lost 6 bases, with 15 bases spanning the gap. Germline CDR1 and CDR2: MNHNS and SASEGT. The CDR3 is made up of 16 amino acids. CDR3 residues: CASSEVGSWGAGELFF. The DNA for the CDR3 is TGTGCCAGCAGTGAAGTGGGGAGTTGGGGAGCCGGGGAGCTGTTTTTT.

This sequence joins TRBV23-1 and TRBJ1-5; D uncertain. TRBV23-1 is identified as an open reading frame with a role that is uncertain. CDR3 length: 14 amino acids. The V gene lost 6 bases and the J gene lost 5 bases, with 14 bases spanning the gap. The CDR3 DNA reads as TGCGCCAGCAGAAGGAGCGCCTTGCATCAGCCCCAGCATTTT. This encodes CASRRSALHQPQHF.

This sequence joins TRBV18 and TRBJ2-7; 8 bases match TRBD1. CDR1 is KGHSH, CDR2 LQKENI, per germline. The CDR3 covers 15 residues. V shed 1 base, J shed 1 base, and the junction held 3 bases outside the gene matches. The CDR3 sequence is CASSPLGQGSYEQYF. The CDR3 coding sequence is TGTGCCAGCTCACCACTCGGACAGGGATCCTACGAGCAGTACTTC.

This chain links TRBV28 with TRBJ1-2, with 8 bases fitting TRBD1. The CDR3 is made up of 13 amino acids. Germline V lookup: CDR1 MDHEN, CDR2 SYDVKM. The V gene end was trimmed by 6 bases and the J gene end by 4 bases; junction bases not matched to a gene: 4. The CDR3 bases are TGTGCCAGCAGGATCGGGACAGGCTATGGCTACACCTTC. Its translation: CASRIGTGYGYTF.

The rearrangement links TRBV15 to TRBJ2-3, with a weak D call TRBD2 (6 bases). V lost 0 bases, J lost 3 bases, and 10 bases lay in between. The length of the CDR3 is 15 residues. Per germline, CDR1 LNHNV and CDR2 YYDKDF (reference sequence). The CDR3 nucleotides read TGTGCCACCAGCAGAGATATCGGGGGAACAGATACGCAGTATTTT. Translation: CATSRDIGGTDTQYF.

V usage is TRBV18 and J usage is TRBJ2-4; 8 nucleotides match TRBD2. This CDR3 has 15 amino acids. Germline V lookup: CDR1 KGHSH, CDR2 LQKENI. Trimming at V came to 3 bases and at J to 8 bases, leaving 9 bases not matched to a gene. The CDR3 DNA is TGTGCCAGCTCACCTCCGGGAGGGCCACGGGACATTCAGTACTTC. The encoded protein is CASSPPGGPRDIQYF.

The genes are TRBV2 and TRBJ2-2; 7 nucleotides align to TRBD1. Germline V gene lookup returns CDR1 SNHLY and CDR2 FYNNEI. V was clipped by 6 bases and J by 2 bases; unmatched bases: 3. CDR3 size: 14 residues. The CDR3 spells CASRGTANTGELFF. The CDR3 nucleotides are TGTGCCAGCAGGGGGACAGCTAACACCGGGGAGCTGTTTTTT.

The chain uses TRBV9 and TRBJ1-5; 9 bases line up with TRBD1. The CDR3 spans 14 residues. Per germline, CDR1 SGDLS and CDR2 YYNGEE. V was clipped by 4 bases and J by 9 bases; unmatched bases: 8. The CDR3 reads CASSPRDRDAPQHF. The CDR3 region has the DNA TGTGCCAGCAGCCCTCGGGACAGGGATGCGCCCCAGCATTTT.

The chain couples TRBV20-1 to TRBJ2-7; TRBD1 is a possible D gene (6 bases). The V end lost 6 bases, the J end lost 6 bases, and 12 bases lay between the germline ends. Per germline, CDR1 DFQATT and CDR2 SNEGSKA (reference sequence). The CDR3 has 11 amino acids. The CDR3 DNA reads as TGCAGTGCCGTCGGGACAACCGAGCAGTACTTC. Protein sequence: CSAVGTTEQYF.

This clone was detected once. This chain joins TRBV6-5 and TRBJ2-3, with D possibly being TRBD1 (6 bases). This CDR3 region has 16 residues. V was trimmed by 4 bases and J by 1 base, leaving 15 bases between them. Germline assignment: CDR1 MNHEY and CDR2 SVGAGI. This chain's CDR3 is CASSSHRVGGTDTQYF. The DNA of the CDR3 is TGTGCCAGCAGTTCACACAGGGTCGGGGGCACAGATACGCAGTATTTT.

The chain uses TRBV9 and TRBJ1-1; D call uncertain. CDR1 is SGDLS and CDR2 is YYNGEE in the germline V gene. V was clipped by 3 bases and J by 4 bases, with 10 bases between them. CDR3 length: 13 amino acids. CDR3 coding DNA: TGTGCCAGCAGCGAGGGAGGGAGCACTGAAGCTTTCTTT. Translation gives CASSEGGSTEAFF.

The chain is built from TRBV6-6 and TRBJ2-1, with 9 bases that match TRBD2. This CDR3 region has 15 residues. The V segment lost 1 base and the J segment 8 bases; nucleotides outside the gene matches: 6. Looked up from germline, CDR1 is MNHNY and CDR2 is SVGAGI (reference sequence). The CDR3 bases are TGTGCCAGCAGTTACTTGGCGGGGGGGACGGATGAGCAGTTCTTC. It encodes CASSYLAGGTDEQFF.

The chain is built from TRBV5-1 and TRBJ1-6; 8 bases line up with TRBD1. This CDR3 has 16 amino acids. Unmatched junction bases numbered 13, after V lost 4 bases and J lost 10 bases. The germline CDR1 and CDR2 sequences are SGHRS and YFSETQ. CDR3 protein: CASSLGAGQAPSPLHF. In DNA form, the CDR3 reads TGCGCCAGCAGCCTGGGGGCGGGACAGGCCCCCTCACCCCTCCACTTT.

This sequence joins TRBV5-4 and TRBJ2-1, with D unclear. CDR1 is SGHNT and CDR2 is YYREEE in the germline V gene (reference sequence). Trimming took 0 bases from V and 6 from J, leaving 10 bases between them. The CDR3 is 14 amino acids. The chain's CDR3 is CASSLGLQPNEQFF. The CDR3, as DNA: TGTGCCAGCAGCTTGGGTCTACAGCCCAATGAGCAGTTCTTC.

The chain couples TRBV5-1 to TRBJ2-7; TRBD2 is a possible D gene (5 bases). In germline, CDR1 is SGHRS, CDR2 YFSETQ. Trimming took off 0 bases at V and 0 bases at J, with 19 bases between the two ends. CDR3 size: 18 residues. The DNA for the CDR3 is TGCGCCAGCAGCTTGGGCTACGGGATTACTTCGGGCTCCTACGAGCAGTACTTC. Protein product: CASSLGYGITSGSYEQYF.

The V gene is TRBV5-5, the J gene TRBJ2-7, with D possibly TRBD1 on 5 matching bases. The CDR3 consists of 15 residues. V gave up 3 bases and J gave up 2 bases, with 15 bases separating them. Germline V lookup: CDR1 SGHKS, CDR2 YYEKEE (reference sequence). CDR3 bases: TGTGCCAGCAGCTGGGGCTACTTGCTAACCTACGAGCAGTACTTC. It codes for CASSWGYLLTYEQYF.

The chain links TRBV7-6 to TRBJ2-3; 8 nucleotides line up with TRBD2. Germline loops: CDR1 SGHVS, CDR2 FNYEAQ. V dropped 0 bases and J dropped 5; count of bases not matched to a gene: 10. This CDR3 has 17 residues. Here the CDR3 DNA reads TGTGCCAGCAGCTTAGCGGTGGCAGCGGGAGCTTTAGATACGCAGTATTTT. Amino acid sequence: CASSLAVAAGALDTQYF.

CDR3 bases: TGTGCCAGCATAAGAGGGCACACCATATATTTT. Translating it yields CASIRGHTIYF. This chain links TRBV6-5 with TRBJ1-3; no clear D. Trimming pared 7 bases from V and 8 bases from J, leaving 9 bases between. This CDR3 region has 11 residues. CDR1 is MNHEY, CDR2 SVGAGI, per germline.

The chain carries TRBV5-1 and TRBJ2-3; TRBD2 aligns across 8 bases. There are 16 residues in the CDR3. Germline V gene lookup returns CDR1 SGHRS and CDR2 YFSETQ. Trimming cost V 4 bases and J 5 bases; bases outside gene matches: 12. The CDR3 bases are TGCGCCAGCAGCAGGGGGGCGGGAGGAGGGCAAGATACGCAGTATTTT. The encoded protein is CASSRGAGGGQDTQYF.

V and J are TRBV20-1 and TRBJ2-3; possible D gene TRBD2, 5 bases. Trimming removed 3 bases at V and 6 bases at J, with 7 bases between. CDR1 DFQATT and CDR2 SNEGSKA come from the germline V gene (reference sequence). The CDR3 consists of 11 residues. The CDR3 DNA reads as TGCAGTGCTAGTGCGGGTGATACGCAGTATTTT. This gives the protein CSASAGDTQYF.

V usage is TRBV14 and J usage is TRBJ1-4, with 7 bases that match TRBD1. Losses at the gene ends were 6 bases for V and 8 bases for J; bases not matched to a gene: 9. Germline loops: CDR1 SGHDN, CDR2 FVKESK. The CDR3 is 14 residues long. The DNA for the CDR3 is TGTGCCAGCAGTCTAAGACAGGGTGGAGAAAAACTGTTTTTT. Translated, it gives CASSLRQGGEKLFF.

V gene TRBV27 combines with J gene TRBJ1-2; D gene uncertain. The germline CDR1 and CDR2 sequences are MNHEY and SMNVEV (reference sequence). Trimming left V 0 bases short and J 8 bases short, with 10 bases between. The CDR3 covers 13 residues. The CDR3 sequence is CASSLSAVNGYTF. The CDR3 region has the DNA TGTGCCAGCAGTTTATCGGCGGTCAACGGCTACACCTTC.